This entry lists 30 T cell receptor beta chains sequenced from one sample in a study of tumor-infiltrating lymphocytes in primary liver carcinoma. Total RNA (around 500 ng) served as template for TCR beta cDNA synthesis primed by a constant-region primer. Amplification in three nested multiplex PCR rounds with slightly modified ARM-PCR gave rise to TCR beta libraries. A C-beta reverse primer was combined with TRBV1-TRBV30 forward primers in the first two PCR rounds, and each round had 10 cycles. TCRdb reprocessed the multiplex PCR reads with MiXCR, giving one entry per CDR3 protein. This table has 100,000 or so distinct CDR3 sequences, over 55% appearing once. Unsorted bulk tissue (roughly 19-31 mg) underwent RNA and DNA co-extraction. The sample was liver tumor tissue from sampling region 5. Subset here: tumor region T5, tumor centre. These TCRs come from an older woman with primary liver carcinoma and hepatitis B virus infection.

Of note for this clonotype: At one end, the junction sequence differs from germline, possibly due to a read error. The chain employs TRBV6-6 and TRBJ1-5, with D possibly matching TRBD1 (6 bases). The CDR3 extends over 19 amino acids. In germline, CDR1 is MNHNY, CDR2 SVGAGI (reference sequence). This CDR3 is CTSSSTGGQGGLGNQPQHF. Here the CDR3 DNA reads TGTACCAGCAGTTCCACCGGGGGGCAGGGCGGATTGGGCAATCAGCCCCAGCATTTT.

Of note for this clonotype: This is likely a read error, given that the CDR3 carries no conserved phenylalanine or tryptophan at its end. The chain recombines TRBV28 with TRBJ2-7; possible D gene TRBD1, 6 bases. Germline V gene lookup returns CDR1 MDHEN and CDR2 SYDVKM. This CDR3 is 17 amino acids long. The CDR3, as DNA: TGTGTCACCAGTTTTCAACTCAGGGACACTTCCTCCTACGAGCAGTACTTA. Protein product: CVTSFQLRDTSSYEQYL.

This chain links TRBV11-2 with TRBJ2-2; D gene unclear. With 5 bases removed from V and 5 bases from J, the gap between germline ends came to 18 bases. Germline V CDR1 and CDR2: SGHAT, FQNNGV. CDR3 length equals 16 residues. The CDR3 sequence: CASSIGTASATGELFF. CDR3 nucleotides: TGTGCCAGCAGCATTGGTACGGCTAGTGCAACCGGGGAGCTGTTTTTT.

About this clonotype: A much bigger clone sits one base away, suggesting this may be a read error. No conserved phenylalanine or tryptophan ends this CDR3, so it is likely a read error. This rearrangement joins TRBV28 to TRBJ2-7, with D maybe TRBD2 (5 bases). CDR1 and CDR2 (germline): MDHEN, SYDVKM. The CDR3 runs 13 residues. The ends were cut back, 2 bases at V and 7 bases at J, with 12 bases in the middle. The CDR3 nucleotides read TGTGCCAGCAGTTTACCCGGGTCGGGGGAGCAGTACTCC. Its translation is CASSLPGSGEQYS.

In regard to this clonotype: The junction departs from the called germline gene at one end, perhaps through a read error. CDR3 region: CASSFVQGLINEQYF. In nucleotides, the CDR3 is TGTGCTAGCAGCTTTGTCCAGGGCCTTATCAACGAGCAGTACTTC. The V call is TRBV11-3, the J call TRBJ2-7; TRBD1 is a possible D gene (5 bases). The germline V gene encodes CDR1 SGHNT and CDR2 YENEEA. The CDR3 contains 15 residues. Drawing the rest from reference TRBV11-3 and TRBJ2-7, the complete variable domain is EAGVVQSPRYKIIEKKQPVAFWCNPISGHNTLYWYLQNLGQGPELLIRYENEEAVDDSQLPKDRFSAERLKGVDSTLKIQPAELGDSAVYLCASSFVQGLINEQYFGPGTRLTVT.

V is TRBV6-6 and J is TRBJ2-2, with D perhaps assigned TRBD1 or TRBD2 (6 bases each). V was clipped by 2 bases and J by 8 bases, with 15 bases between them. The CDR3 is 15 residues long. CDR1 MNHNY and CDR2 SVGAGI come from the germline V gene (reference sequence). Written as DNA, the CDR3 is TGTGCCAGCAGTTACCCCGGGGGCGTAGCTGGGGAGCTGTTTTTT. Protein sequence: CASSYPGGVAGELFF.

In regard to this clonotype: Just one base apart from a much larger clone, this may be a read error. The rearrangement links TRBV10-1 to TRBJ2-7, with D perhaps given as TRBD1 or TRBD2 (5 bases each). CDR3 size: 16 residues. V lost 2 bases and J lost 2, with 16 bases in between. Germline-derived CDR1 and CDR2 are WNHNN and SYGVQD (reference sequence). The DNA of the CDR3 is TGCGCCAGCAGTGAGGTCCCGTCAGGGAGAGCCTACGAGCAGTACTTC. Residues: CASSEVPSGRAYEQYF.

The V and J genes are TRBV11-2 and TRBJ2-2; D may be TRBD2 (6 bases). The CDR3 is 16 residues long. CDR1 and CDR2 from the germline V gene are SGHAT and FQNNGV. CDR3 nucleotides: TGTGTCAGTAGCTTTGGTACGGCTAGCGCAACCGGGGAGCTGTTTTTT. This codes for CVSSFGTASATGELFF.

A single count supports this clonotype. As the CDR3 is not closed by the conserved phenylalanine or tryptophan, this likely results from a read error. This chain links TRBV7-8 with TRBJ2-7; 9 positions match TRBD2. Germline CDR1 reads SGHVS; CDR2 reads FQNEAQ. The CDR3 length is 16 residues. The CDR3 DNA sequence: TGTGCCAGTAGCTTGTTTCTAGCGGGAACGGGGTACGAGCAGTACCTC. It translates to CASSLFLAGTGYEQYL.

As to this clonotype: One junction end disagrees with the germline gene, perhaps due to a read error. The V call is TRBV5-4, the J call TRBJ2-1; possibly TRBD1 or TRBD2 for D (5 bases each). Germline CDR1 SGHNT, CDR2 YYREEE (reference sequence). The CDR3 totals 16 residues. CDR3 nucleotide sequence: TGTGCCAGCACCAGTGGGGGACCTCTTCCAAACAATGAACAGTTCTTC. Residues: CASTSGGPLPNNEQFF.

A remark on this clonotype: A much larger clone is a single base away; this may be a read error. The chain has TRBV7-9 and TRBJ2-5, with 8 positions matching TRBD1. CDR3 length: 13 amino acids. V lost 8 bases and J lost 5; bases outside the gene matches: 7. Germline CDR1 reads SEHNR; CDR2 reads FQNEAQ (reference sequence). The CDR3 region has the DNA TGTGCCAGCGGCCGAGGACAGGGTGAGACCCAGTACTTC. Translation: CASGRGQGETQYF.

A word on this clonotype: This could be a read error, since a much larger clone is one nucleotide away. The CDR3 reads CASSSLAGYETQYF. CDR3 DNA: TGTGCCAGCAGCTCACTAGCGGGATACGAGACCCAGTACTTC. The chain carries TRBV7-8 and TRBJ2-5, with TRBD2 matching over 10 bases. Unmatched junction bases numbered 4, after V lost 4 bases and J lost 5 bases. Per the germline V gene, CDR1 is SGHVS and CDR2 is FQNEAQ. The CDR3 has 14 amino acids. Filled out from reference TRBV7-8 and TRBJ2-5, the complete variable domain reads GAGVSQSPRYKVAKRGQDVALRCDPISGHVSLFWYQQALGQGPEFLTYFQNEAQLDKSGLPSDRFFAERPEGSVSTLKIQRTQQEDSAVYLCASSSLAGYETQYFGPGTRLLVL.

The DNA of the CDR3 is TGTGCCAGCAGTTCGCCTCCCGGGACTAGCGGGATTATCGGGTACGAGCAGTACTTC. Translating gives CASSSPPGTSGIIGYEQYF. This chain joins TRBV28 and TRBJ2-7; 13 nucleotides line up with TRBD2. Germline V gene sequence: CDR1 MDHEN, CDR2 SYDVKM. V gave up 4 bases and J gave up 4 bases; unmatched junction bases: 16. This CDR3 is built from 19 residues.

The chain recombines TRBV11-1 with TRBJ2-7; maybe TRBD1 (7 bases). The CDR3 runs to 15 residues. The V gene lost 7 bases and the J gene lost 6 bases, with 22 bases spanning the gap. Germline V gene data show CDR1 as SGHAT and CDR2 as FQDESV (reference sequence). CDR3 protein: CASTHRTGGLREQYF. The CDR3 DNA reads as TGTGCCAGCACCCATCGGACAGGAGGACTACGCGAGCAGTACTTC.

This clonotype was seen repeatedly, ten times or more. J is TRBJ2-1 and V is TRBV10-2; 11 bases agree with TRBD1. V shed 2 bases, J shed 6 bases, and the junction held 3 bases outside the gene matches. Germline CDR1 reads WSHSY; CDR2 reads SAAADI. CDR3 size: 15 residues. The CDR3 loop is CASSERGTGGNEQFF. The CDR3 DNA sequence: TGCGCCAGCAGTGAGCGAGGGACAGGGGGCAATGAGCAGTTCTTC.

As regards this clonotype: A much larger clone lies one base from this, so it may be a read error. The rearrangement joins TRBV30 to TRBJ2-1; D ambiguous. V dropped 4 bases and J dropped 3 bases, with 19 bases sitting between them. CDR1 is GTSNPN, CDR2 SVGIG, per germline (reference sequence). This CDR3 is built from 16 residues. This CDR3 is CAWMTVGLSIYNEQFF. CDR3 in DNA: TGTGCCTGGATGACGGTTGGGCTATCCATCTACAATGAGCAGTTCTTC.

Remarks on this clonotype: This may come from a read error, since a much larger clone is one base off. The chain has TRBV5-4 and TRBJ2-1, with TRBD2 identical over 9 bases. CDR3 length: 15 residues. V shed 3 bases and J 4 bases; nucleotides not matched to a gene: 5. Germline V gene lookup returns CDR1 SGHNT and CDR2 YYREEE (reference sequence). CDR3 sequence (DNA): TGTGCCAGCAGCTCCGGGACTAGCAGATACAATGAGCAGTTCTTC. This sequence encodes CASSSGTSRYNEQFF.

Many counts were recorded for this clonotype. The rearrangement joins TRBV5-1 to TRBJ2-4; D perhaps matches TRBD2 (5 bases). Trimming left V 4 bases short and J 9 bases short, with 17 bases between. CDR3 size: 14 residues. Germline V gene lookup returns CDR1 SGHRS and CDR2 YFSETQ. For the CDR3, the DNA is TGCGCCAGCAGCCCAACATCGACCGCGGGCATTCAGTACTTC. Its protein is CASSPTSTAGIQYF.

This clonotype came up many times. The chain is built from TRBV12-5 and TRBJ2-5; 11 bases map to TRBD2. The germline V gene has CDR1 LGHNT and CDR2 FRNRAP. CDR3 size: 16 residues. The junction had 5 bases not matched to a gene; V was cut back by 1 base and J by 4 bases. The CDR3, as DNA: TGTGCTAGTGGTTTGGCGGGACTAGCGGATGGAGAGACCCAGTACTTC. Its protein is CASGLAGLADGETQYF.

In regard to this clonotype: One end of the junction varies from germline; a read error may be responsible. The chain employs TRBV29-1 and TRBJ2-4; 7 bases fit TRBD1. This CDR3 is built from 13 residues. Germline CDR1 is SQVTM and CDR2 is ANQGSEA. CDR3 in DNA: TGCGGCGTTGAGAGACAGGGTGAATTCCCTCAGTACTTC. As protein: CGVERQGEFPQYF.

Turning to this clonotype: Since the CDR3 does not end with the conserved phenylalanine or tryptophan, this likely comes from a read error. The CDR3 spells CASSPPRDRDRRYSGANVLTL. The CDR3, as DNA: TGTGCCAGCAGCCCCCCCCGAGACCGGGACAGGAGATACTCTGGGGCCAACGTCCTGACTTTA. V gene TRBV13 combines with J gene TRBJ2-6, with 8 bases identical to TRBD1. The CDR3 contains 21 residues. Per the germline V gene, CDR1 is PRHDT and CDR2 is FYEKMQ (reference sequence). Trimming at V came to 5 bases and at J to 0 bases, leaving 18 bases not matched to a gene.

A few counts support this clonotype. The CDR3 ends on some other residue instead of the conserved phenylalanine or tryptophan, so this is likely a read error. The chain recombines TRBV30 with TRBJ2-3; 8 bases map to TRBD1. The germline gives CDR1 GTSNPN, CDR2 SVGIG (reference sequence). Trimming at V came to 2 bases and at J to 5 bases, leaving 3 bases not matched to a gene. This CDR3 comprises 13 residues. The CDR3 DNA follows: TGTGCCTGGAGTCCAGACAGGGGAGATACGCAGTATCTT. This encodes CAWSPDRGDTQYL.

The V gene is TRBV11-2, the J gene TRBJ2-7, with D perhaps matching TRBD2 (8 bases). The V gene's germline CDR1 is SGHAT and CDR2 FQNNGV. The CDR3 covers 15 residues. This chain's CDR3 is CDSSLAGQPPYEQYF. The CDR3 DNA reads as TGTGATAGCAGCTTAGCGGGACAGCCCCCCTACGAGCAGTACTTC. The full variable domain, its missing parts supplied by reference TRBV11-2 and TRBJ2-7, is EAGVAQSPRYKIIEKRQSVAFWCNPISGHATLYWYQQILGQGPKLLIQFQNNGVVDDSQLPKDRFSAERLKGVDSTLKIQPAKLEDSAVYLCDSSLAGQPPYEQYFGPGTRLTVT.

Note on this clonotype: A much more abundant neighbour one base away suggests this may be a read error. The chain has TRBV10-3 and TRBJ2-1; D is perhaps TRBD2 (6 bases). V lost 6 bases to trimming and J lost 0 bases, with 18 bases between them. The CDR3 extends over 17 amino acids. CDR1 is ENHRY, CDR2 SYGVKD, per germline. The CDR3 region is CAIRGGGGASSYNEQFF. CDR3 nucleotide sequence: TGTGCCATCAGGGGGGGTGGCGGGGCAAGCTCCTACAATGAGCAGTTCTTC.

Note on this clonotype: This clone may be a read error of a much larger clone one base away. This CDR3 reads CASSSEAAYNEQFF. The CDR3 bases are TGCGCCAGCAGCTCTGAAGCGGCCTACAATGAGCAGTTCTTC. V usage is TRBV5-1 and J usage is TRBJ2-1; D perhaps matches TRBD2 (5 bases). This CDR3 spans 14 amino acids. Germline CDR1 is SGHRS and CDR2 is YFSETQ. Trimming removed 3 bases at V and 2 bases at J, with 9 bases between.

Comment on this clonotype: With a much larger clone just one base away, this may be a read error. The chain couples TRBV5-1 to TRBJ1-1; D gene uncertain. This CDR3 contains 15 residues. Germline CDR1 and CDR2: SGHRS and YFSETQ. CDR3 residues: CASSLDGVTNTEVFF. The CDR3, as DNA: TGCGCCAGCAGCTTGGATGGGGTGACTAACACTGAAGTTTTCTTT.

As to this clonotype: At one end the junction does not follow the germline gene, possibly because of a read error. V gene TRBV28 combines with J gene TRBJ2-7; 10 bases map to TRBD2. The CDR3 consists of 17 residues. CDR1 and CDR2 from the germline V gene are MDHEN and SYDVKM. The CDR3 spells CASSFRPRTSGSYKQYF. In nucleotides, the CDR3 is TGTGCTAGCAGTTTTCGGCCCAGGACTAGCGGCTCCTATAAGCAGTACTTC.

Concerning this clonotype: Being one base from a much bigger clone, this may be a read error. This chain joins TRBV12-3 or TRBV12-4 and TRBJ1-5; D is undetermined. The CDR3 contains 13 residues. V lost 5 bases and J lost 5, with 10 bases in between. CDR3: CASSRSEDQPQHF. The CDR3 nucleotides read TGTGCCAGCAGTCGGTCAGAAGATCAGCCCCAGCATTTT.

This clonotype was seen only once. One end of the junction is discordant with germline, which a read error may explain. V is TRBV11-3 and J is TRBJ2-1; TRBD1 or TRBD2 may be the D gene (5 bases each). The CDR3 has 13 amino acids. Germline CDR1 SGHNT, CDR2 YENEEA. The CDR3 sequence is CPSSLGDSNEQFF. In DNA form, the CDR3 reads TGCCCCAGCAGCTTGGGAGACAGCAATGAGCAGTTCTTC.

In the case of this clonotype: Germline is not matched at one junction end, which may reflect a read error. The V gene is TRBV6-1, the J gene TRBJ1-5, with a tentative D call TRBD1 (6 bases). The CDR3 is 16 residues long. Germline CDR1 reads MNHNS; CDR2 reads SASEGT. The CDR3 here is CASRGGGVGSNQPQHF. The CDR3, as DNA: TGCGCCAGCAGGGGCGGGGGAGTGGGGAGCAATCAGCCCCAGCATTTT.